This T cell receptor beta chain appears in the sequencing data of a study of shared clonotypes between healthy human individuals. Study-wide context: Used for every donor were three CD4 naive, three CD4 memory, two CD8 naive and one CD8 memory plate.

A note on this clone: What it recognizes is unknown.

Study-level findings and limits: A handful of donors held roughly 5% of naive CD4 clonotypes in common. Researchers found naive subsets generally carried larger estimated richness than memory subsets.

Donors, without exception, were Caucasian adults residing in Nashville, Tennessee. Germline CDR1 SGDLS, CDR2 YYNGEE. The CDR3 runs 12 residues. Deletions cut 3 bases from V and 5 bases from J, with 9 bases between. Sequencing was performed with immunoSEQ multiplex PCR; in TCRdb, only in-frame clones are kept and a portion is missing. This sample yields 2 million to 2.5 million clones, of which 95% are seen a single time; more than 0.1% belongs to the top ten. This receptor was taken from a young man in good health. The sequencing input was naive CD4+ T cells sorted from blood. Subset defined: CD45RA+ positively selected. The V gene is TRBV9, the J gene TRBJ2-7, with a tentative D call TRBD1 (6 bases). CDR3 in amino acids: CASSGRGHEQYF. The CDR3 DNA sequence: TGTGCCAGCAGCGGCAGGGGCCACGAGCAGTACTTC. Full variable domain (rest looked up from reference TRBV9 and TRBJ2-7): DSGVTQTPKHLITATGQRVTLRCSPRSGDLSVYWYQQSLDQGLQFLIQYYNGEERAKGNILERFSAQQFPDLHSELNLSSLELGDSALYFCASSGRGHEQYFGPGTRLTVT.